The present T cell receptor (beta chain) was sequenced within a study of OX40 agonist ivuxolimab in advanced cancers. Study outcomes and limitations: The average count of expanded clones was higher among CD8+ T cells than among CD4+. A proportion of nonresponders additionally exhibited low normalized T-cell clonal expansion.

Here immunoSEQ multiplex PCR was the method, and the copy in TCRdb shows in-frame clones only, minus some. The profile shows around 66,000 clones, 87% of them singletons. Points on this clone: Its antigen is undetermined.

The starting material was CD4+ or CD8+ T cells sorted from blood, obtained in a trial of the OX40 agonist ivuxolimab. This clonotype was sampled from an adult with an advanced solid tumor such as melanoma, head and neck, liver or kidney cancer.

This chain's CDR3 is CASSEQGAGELFF. As DNA, the CDR3 is TGTGCCAGCAGCGAACAAGGGGCCGGGGAGCTGTTTTTT. The gene calls are TRBV7-2 and TRBJ2-2; possible D gene TRBD1, 5 bases. V was shortened by 5 bases and J by 6 bases, with 10 bases between the two germline ends. Germline assignment: CDR1 SGHTA and CDR2 FQGNSA. CDR3 size: 13 residues.